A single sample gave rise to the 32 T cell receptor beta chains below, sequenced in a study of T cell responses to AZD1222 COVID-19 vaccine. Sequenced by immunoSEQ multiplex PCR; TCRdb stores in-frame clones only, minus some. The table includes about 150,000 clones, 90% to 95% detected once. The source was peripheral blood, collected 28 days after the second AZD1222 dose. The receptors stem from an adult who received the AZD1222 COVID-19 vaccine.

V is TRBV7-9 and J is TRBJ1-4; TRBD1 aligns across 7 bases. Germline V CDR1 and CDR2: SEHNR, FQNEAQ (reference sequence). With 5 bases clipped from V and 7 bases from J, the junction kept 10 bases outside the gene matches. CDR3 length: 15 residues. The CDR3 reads CASSPDRVRFEKLFF. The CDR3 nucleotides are TGTGCCAGCAGCCCCGACAGGGTTCGGTTTGAAAAACTGTTTTTT.

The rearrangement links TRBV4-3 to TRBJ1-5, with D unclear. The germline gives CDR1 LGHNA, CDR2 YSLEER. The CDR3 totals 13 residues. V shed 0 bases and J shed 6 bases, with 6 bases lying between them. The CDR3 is CASSQDMGQPQHF. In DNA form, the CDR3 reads TGCGCCAGCAGCCAAGATATGGGTCAGCCCCAGCATTTT.

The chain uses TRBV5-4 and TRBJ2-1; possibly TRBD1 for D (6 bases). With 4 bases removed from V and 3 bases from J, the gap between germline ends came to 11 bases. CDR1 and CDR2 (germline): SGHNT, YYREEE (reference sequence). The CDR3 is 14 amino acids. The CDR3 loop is CASSPGVHYNEQFF. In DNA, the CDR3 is TGTGCCAGCAGCCCAGGGGTCCACTACAATGAGCAGTTCTTC.

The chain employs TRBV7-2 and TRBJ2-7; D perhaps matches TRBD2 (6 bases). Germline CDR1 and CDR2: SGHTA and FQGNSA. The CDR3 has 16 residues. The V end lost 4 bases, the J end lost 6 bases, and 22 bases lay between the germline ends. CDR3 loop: CASSSRTPGAVSEQYF. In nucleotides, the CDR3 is TGTGCCAGCAGCTCCCGGACCCCGGGAGCCGTCTCCGAGCAGTACTTC. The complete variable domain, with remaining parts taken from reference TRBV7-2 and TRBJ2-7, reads GAGVSQSPSNKVTEKGKDVELRCDPISGHTALYWYRQSLGQGLEFLIYFQGNSAPDKSGLPSDRFSAERTGGSVSTLTIQRTQQEDSAVYLCASSSRTPGAVSEQYFGPGTRLTVT.

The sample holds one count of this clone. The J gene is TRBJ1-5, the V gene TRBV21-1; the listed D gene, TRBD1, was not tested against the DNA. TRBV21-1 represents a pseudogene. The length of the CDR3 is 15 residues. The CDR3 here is CASSKVVQGRQPQHF. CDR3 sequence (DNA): TGTGCCAGCAGCAAAGTAGTACAGGGGCGCCAGCCCCAGCATTTT.

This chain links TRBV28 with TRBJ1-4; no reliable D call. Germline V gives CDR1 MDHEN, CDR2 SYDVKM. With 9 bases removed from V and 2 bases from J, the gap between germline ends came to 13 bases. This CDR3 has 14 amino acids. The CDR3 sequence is CASARPGTNEKLFF. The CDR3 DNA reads TGTGCCAGTGCCCGCCCCGGGACTAATGAAAAACTGTTTTTT.

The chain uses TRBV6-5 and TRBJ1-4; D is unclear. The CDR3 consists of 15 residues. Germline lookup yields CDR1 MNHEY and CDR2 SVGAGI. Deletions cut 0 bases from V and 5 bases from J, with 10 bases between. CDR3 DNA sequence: TGTGCCAGCAGTTACTCGGGCGGGTTGAATGAAAAACTGTTTTTT. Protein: CASSYSGGLNEKLFF.

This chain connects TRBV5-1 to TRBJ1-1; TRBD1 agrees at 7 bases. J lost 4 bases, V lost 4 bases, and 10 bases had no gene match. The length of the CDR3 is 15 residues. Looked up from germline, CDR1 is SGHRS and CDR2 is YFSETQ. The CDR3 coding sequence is TGCGCCAGCAGCGGAATGACAGGGACGGGCACTGAAGCTTTCTTT. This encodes CASSGMTGTGTEAFF.

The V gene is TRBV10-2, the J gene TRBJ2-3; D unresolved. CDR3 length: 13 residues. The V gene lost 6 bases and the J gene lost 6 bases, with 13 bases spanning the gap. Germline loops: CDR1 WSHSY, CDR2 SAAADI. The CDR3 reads CASRAPPRDTQYF. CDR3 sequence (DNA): TGCGCCAGCAGAGCCCCGCCGCGGGATACGCAGTATTTT.

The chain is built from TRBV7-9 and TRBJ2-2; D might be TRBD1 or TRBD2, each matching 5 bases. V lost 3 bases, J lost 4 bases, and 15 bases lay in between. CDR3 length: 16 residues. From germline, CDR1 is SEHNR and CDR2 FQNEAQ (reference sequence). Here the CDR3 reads CASSFIPGRSTGELFF. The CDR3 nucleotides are TGTGCCAGCAGCTTTATTCCAGGGAGAAGCACCGGGGAGCTGTTTTTT.

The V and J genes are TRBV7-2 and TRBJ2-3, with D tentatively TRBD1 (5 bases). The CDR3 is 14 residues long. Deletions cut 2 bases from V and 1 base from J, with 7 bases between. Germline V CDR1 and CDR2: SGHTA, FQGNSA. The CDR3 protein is CASSLQTGTDTQYF. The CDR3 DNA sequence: TGTGCCAGCAGCTTACAGACAGGCACAGATACGCAGTATTTT.

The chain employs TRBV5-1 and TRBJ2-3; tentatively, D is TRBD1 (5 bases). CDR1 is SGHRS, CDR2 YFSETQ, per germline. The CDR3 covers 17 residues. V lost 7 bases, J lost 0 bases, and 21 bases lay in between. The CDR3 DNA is TGCGCCAGCGGATCCCGTTCGACAGAAGCTAGCACAGATACGCAGTATTTT. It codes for CASGSRSTEASTDTQYF.

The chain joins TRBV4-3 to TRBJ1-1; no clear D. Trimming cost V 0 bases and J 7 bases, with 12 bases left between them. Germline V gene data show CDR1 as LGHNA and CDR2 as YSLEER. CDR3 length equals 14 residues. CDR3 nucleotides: TGCGCCAGCAGCCAAGATCCCGGCAGAAGTGAAGCTTTCTTT. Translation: CASSQDPGRSEAFF.

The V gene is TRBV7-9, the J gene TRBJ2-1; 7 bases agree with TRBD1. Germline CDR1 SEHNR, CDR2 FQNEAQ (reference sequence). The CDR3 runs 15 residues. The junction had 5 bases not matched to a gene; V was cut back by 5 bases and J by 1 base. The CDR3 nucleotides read TGTGCCAGCAGCCCGGGACAGAGGTCCTACAATGAGCAGTTCTTC. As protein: CASSPGQRSYNEQFF.

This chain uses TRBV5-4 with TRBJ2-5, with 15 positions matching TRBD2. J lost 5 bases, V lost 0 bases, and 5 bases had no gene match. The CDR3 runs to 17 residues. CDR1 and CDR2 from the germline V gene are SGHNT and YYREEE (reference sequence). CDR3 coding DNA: TGTGCCAGCAGCTTGGAAACCGGGACTAGCGGGGGGGAGACCCAGTACTTC. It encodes CASSLETGTSGGETQYF. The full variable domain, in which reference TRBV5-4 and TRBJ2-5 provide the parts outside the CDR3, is ETGVTQSPTHLIKTRGQQVTLRCSSQSGHNTVSWYQQALGQGPQFIFQYYREEENGRGNFPPRFSGLQFPNYSSELNVNALELDDSALYLCASSLETGTSGGETQYFGPGTRLLVL.

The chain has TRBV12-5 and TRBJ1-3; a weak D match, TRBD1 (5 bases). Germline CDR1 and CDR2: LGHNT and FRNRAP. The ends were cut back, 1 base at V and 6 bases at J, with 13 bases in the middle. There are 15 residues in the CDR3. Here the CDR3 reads CASGLGGPGTNTIYF. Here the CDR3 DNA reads TGTGCTAGTGGTTTGGGGGGCCCTGGGACAAACACCATATATTTT.

The CDR3 coding sequence is TGTGCCAGCAGCCCCGACAGGTTTGGCTACACCTTC. It is translated as CASSPDRFGYTF. This chain links TRBV12-3 or TRBV12-4 with TRBJ1-2; tentative D call: TRBD1 (6 bases). CDR3 length equals 12 residues. With 6 bases removed from V and 7 bases from J, the gap between germline ends came to 12 bases.

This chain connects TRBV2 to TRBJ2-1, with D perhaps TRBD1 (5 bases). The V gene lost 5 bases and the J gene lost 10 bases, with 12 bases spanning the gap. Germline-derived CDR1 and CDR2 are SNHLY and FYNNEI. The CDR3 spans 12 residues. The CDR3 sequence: CASSLTRQEQFF. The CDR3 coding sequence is TGTGCCAGCAGTTTAACTCGACAGGAGCAGTTCTTC.

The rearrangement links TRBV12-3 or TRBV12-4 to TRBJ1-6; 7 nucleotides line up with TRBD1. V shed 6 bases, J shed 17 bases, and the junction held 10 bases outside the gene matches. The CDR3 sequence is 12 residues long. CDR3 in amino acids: CASRTQGGAVHF. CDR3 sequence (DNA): TGTGCCAGCAGGACTCAGGGGGGGGCGGTCCACTTT.

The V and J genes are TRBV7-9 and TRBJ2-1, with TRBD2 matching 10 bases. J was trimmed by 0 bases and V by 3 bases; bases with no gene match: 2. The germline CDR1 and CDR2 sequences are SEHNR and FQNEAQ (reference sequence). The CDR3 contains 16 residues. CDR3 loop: CASSFRLAGSYNEQFF. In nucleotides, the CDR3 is TGTGCCAGCAGCTTTCGACTAGCGGGCTCCTACAATGAGCAGTTCTTC.

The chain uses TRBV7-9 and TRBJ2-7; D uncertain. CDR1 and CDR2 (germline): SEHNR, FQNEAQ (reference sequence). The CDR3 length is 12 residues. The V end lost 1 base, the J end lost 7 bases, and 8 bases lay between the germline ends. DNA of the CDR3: TGTGCCAGCAGCTTAGTGCCGGAGGAGCAGTACTTC. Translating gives CASSLVPEEQYF.

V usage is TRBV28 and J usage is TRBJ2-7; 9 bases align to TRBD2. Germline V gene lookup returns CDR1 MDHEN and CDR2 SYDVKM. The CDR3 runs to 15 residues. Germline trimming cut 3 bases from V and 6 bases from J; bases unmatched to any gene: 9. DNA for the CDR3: TGTGCCAGCAGTTTTGGCGGGAGGGTTTCTGGCGAGCAGTACTTC. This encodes CASSFGGRVSGEQYF.

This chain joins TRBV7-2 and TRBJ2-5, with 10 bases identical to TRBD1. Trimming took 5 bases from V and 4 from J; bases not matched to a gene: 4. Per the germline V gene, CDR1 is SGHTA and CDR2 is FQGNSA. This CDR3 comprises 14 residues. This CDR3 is CASSQDRGAETQYF. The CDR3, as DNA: TGTGCCAGCAGCCAGGACAGGGGGGCAGAGACCCAGTACTTC.

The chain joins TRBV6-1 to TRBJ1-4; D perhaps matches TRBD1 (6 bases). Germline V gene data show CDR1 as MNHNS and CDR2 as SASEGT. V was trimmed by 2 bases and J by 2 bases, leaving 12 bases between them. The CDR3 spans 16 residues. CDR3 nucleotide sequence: TGTGCCAGCAGTGAATGGTGGGGGCTTACTAATGAAAAACTGTTTTTT. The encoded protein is CASSEWWGLTNEKLFF.

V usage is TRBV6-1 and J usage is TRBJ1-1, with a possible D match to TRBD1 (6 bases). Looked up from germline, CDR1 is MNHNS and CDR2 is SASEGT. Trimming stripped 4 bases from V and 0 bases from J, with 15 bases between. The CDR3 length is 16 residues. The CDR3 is CASSAPRRGMNTEAFF. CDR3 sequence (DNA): TGTGCCAGCAGTGCACCCCGGAGGGGGATGAACACTGAAGCTTTCTTT.

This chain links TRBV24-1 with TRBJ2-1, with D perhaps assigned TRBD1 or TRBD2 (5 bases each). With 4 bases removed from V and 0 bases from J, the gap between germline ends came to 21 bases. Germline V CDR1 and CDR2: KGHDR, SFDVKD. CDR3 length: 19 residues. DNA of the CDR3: TGTGCCACCAGTGACTCTCTCGACCGGGACGGCCTCTCCTACAATGAGCAGTTCTTC. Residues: CATSDSLDRDGLSYNEQFF.

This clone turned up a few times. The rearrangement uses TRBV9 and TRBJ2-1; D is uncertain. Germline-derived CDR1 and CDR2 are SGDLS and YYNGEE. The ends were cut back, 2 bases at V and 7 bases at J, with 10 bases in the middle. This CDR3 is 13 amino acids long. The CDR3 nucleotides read TGTGCCAGCAGCGTCGCGAGTAGGAATGAGCAGTTCTTC. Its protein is CASSVASRNEQFF. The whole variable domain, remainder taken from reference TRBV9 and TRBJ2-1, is DSGVTQTPKHLITATGQRVTLRCSPRSGDLSVYWYQQSLDQGLQFLIQYYNGEERAKGNILERFSAQQFPDLHSELNLSSLELGDSALYFCASSVASRNEQFFGPGTRLTVL.

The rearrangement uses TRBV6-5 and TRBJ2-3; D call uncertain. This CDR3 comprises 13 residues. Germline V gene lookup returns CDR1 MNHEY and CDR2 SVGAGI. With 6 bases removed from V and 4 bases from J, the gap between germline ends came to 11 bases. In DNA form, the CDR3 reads TGTGCCAGCAGGGACGACGGGCCAGATACGCAGTATTTT. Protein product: CASRDDGPDTQYF.

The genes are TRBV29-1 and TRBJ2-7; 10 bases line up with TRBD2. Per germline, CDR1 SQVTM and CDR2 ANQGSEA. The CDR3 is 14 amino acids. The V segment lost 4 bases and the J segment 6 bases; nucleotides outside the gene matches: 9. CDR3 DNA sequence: TGCAGCGTTGTTATAAGCGGGGGGGCCGGCGAGCAGTACTTC. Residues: CSVVISGGAGEQYF.

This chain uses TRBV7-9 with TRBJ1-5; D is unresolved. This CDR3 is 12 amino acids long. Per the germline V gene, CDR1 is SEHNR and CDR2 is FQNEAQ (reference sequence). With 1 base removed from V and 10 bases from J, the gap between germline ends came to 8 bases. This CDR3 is CASSLEAGPQHF. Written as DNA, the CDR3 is TGTGCCAGCAGCTTAGAGGCAGGCCCCCAGCATTTT.

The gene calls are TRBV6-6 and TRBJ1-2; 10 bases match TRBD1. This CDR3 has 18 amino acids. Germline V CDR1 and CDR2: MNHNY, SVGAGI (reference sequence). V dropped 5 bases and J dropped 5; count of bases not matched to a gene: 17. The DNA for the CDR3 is TGTGCCAGCAGTCCTAACCGGGTCACCGGGACAGGGGTGTATGGCTACACCTTC. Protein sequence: CASSPNRVTGTGVYGYTF.

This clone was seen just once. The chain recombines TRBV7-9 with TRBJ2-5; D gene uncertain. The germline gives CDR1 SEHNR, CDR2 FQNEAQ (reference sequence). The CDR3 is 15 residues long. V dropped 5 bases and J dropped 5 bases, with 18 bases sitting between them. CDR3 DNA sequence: TGTGCCAGCAGCCCCACTACTGGGATGGGGGAGACCCAGTACTTC. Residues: CASSPTTGMGETQYF. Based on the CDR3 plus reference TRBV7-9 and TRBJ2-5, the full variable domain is DTGVSQNPRHKITKRGQNVTFRCDPISEHNRLYWYRQTLGQGPEFLTYFQNEAQLEKSRLLSDRFSAERPKGSFSTLEIQRTEQGDSAMYLCASSPTTGMGETQYFGPGTRLLVL.